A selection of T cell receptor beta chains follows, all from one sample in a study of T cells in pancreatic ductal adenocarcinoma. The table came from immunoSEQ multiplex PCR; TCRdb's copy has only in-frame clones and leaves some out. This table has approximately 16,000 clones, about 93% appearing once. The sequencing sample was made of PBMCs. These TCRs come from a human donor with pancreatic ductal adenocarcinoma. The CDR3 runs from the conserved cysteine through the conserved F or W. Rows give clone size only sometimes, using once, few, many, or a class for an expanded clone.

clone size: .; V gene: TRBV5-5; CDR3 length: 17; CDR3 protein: CASSATGTRINYAGYTF
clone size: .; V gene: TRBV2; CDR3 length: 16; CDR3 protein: CASTGTVSSYNSPLHF
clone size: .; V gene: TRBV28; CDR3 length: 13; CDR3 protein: CASSLSQGGYYTF
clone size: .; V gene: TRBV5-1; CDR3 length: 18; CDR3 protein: CASSLGTSGRHRNNEQFF
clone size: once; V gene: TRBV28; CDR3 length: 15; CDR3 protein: CASSFGSAGDEKLFF
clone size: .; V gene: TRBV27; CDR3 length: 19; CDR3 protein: CASSQQLRGPNRNQETQYF
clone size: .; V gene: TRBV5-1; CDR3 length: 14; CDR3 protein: CASSLSSSYNEQFF
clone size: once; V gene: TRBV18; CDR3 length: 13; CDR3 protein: CASSPPSIDEQFF
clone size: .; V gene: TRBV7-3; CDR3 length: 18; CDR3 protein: CASSPSWASGGAGDEQFF
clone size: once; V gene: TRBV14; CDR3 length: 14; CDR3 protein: CASSHLGKKTEAFF
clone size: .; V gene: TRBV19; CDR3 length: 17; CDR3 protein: CASSSGVRGPTNEKLFF
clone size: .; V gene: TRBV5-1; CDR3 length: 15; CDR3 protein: CASSNWGDSSYEQYF
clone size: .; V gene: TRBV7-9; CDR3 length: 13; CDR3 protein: CASSAYSNQPQHF
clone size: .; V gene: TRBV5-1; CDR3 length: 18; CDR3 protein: CASSLTQRGGHQLGELFF
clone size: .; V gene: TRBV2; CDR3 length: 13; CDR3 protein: CASSDLLNEKLFF
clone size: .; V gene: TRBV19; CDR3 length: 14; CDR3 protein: CASSRGPGAYEQYF
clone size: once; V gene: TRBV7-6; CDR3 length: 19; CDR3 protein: CASSLAPRWTGGTNSPLHF
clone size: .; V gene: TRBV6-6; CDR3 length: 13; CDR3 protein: CASSYLERTEAFF
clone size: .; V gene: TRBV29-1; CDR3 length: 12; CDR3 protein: CSVEQQGNPRIF
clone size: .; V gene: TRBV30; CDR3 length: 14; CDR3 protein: CAWRGPSVASGYTF
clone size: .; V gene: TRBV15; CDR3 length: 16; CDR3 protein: CATSRDWTVGNTEAFF
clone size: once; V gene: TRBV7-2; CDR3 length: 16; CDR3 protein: CASSLGFGQGRSPLHF
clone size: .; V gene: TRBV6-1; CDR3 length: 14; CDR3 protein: CASSVRDRVTEAFF
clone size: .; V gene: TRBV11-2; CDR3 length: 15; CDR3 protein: CASSLTRDNYNEQFF